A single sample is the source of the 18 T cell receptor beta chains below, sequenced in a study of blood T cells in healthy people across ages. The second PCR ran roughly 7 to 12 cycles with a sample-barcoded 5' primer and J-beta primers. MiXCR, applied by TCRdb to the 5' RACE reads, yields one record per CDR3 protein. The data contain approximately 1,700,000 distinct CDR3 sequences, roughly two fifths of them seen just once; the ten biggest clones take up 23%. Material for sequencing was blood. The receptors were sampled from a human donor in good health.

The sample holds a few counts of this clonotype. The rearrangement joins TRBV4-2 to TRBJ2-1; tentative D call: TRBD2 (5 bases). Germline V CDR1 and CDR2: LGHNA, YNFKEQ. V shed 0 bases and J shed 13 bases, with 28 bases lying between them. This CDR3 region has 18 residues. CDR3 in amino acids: CASSQEPGSRGLYNGQFF. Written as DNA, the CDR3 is TGTGCCAGCAGCCAAGAACCGGGAAGCCGGGGTTTATACAATGGACAGTTCTTC.

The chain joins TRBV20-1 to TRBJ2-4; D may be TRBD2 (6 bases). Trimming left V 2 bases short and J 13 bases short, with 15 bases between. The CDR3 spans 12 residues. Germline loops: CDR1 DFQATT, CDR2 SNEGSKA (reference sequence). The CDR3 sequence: CSARRDSGGQYF. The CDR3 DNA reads TGCAGTGCTAGAAGGGATAGCGGAGGGCAGTACTTC.

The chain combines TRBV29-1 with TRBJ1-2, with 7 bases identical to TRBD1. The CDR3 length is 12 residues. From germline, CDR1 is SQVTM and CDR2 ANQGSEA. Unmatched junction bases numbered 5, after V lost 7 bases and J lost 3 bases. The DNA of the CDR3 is TGCAGCGCCGGACAGGAAGACTATGGCTACACCTTC. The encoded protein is CSAGQEDYGYTF.

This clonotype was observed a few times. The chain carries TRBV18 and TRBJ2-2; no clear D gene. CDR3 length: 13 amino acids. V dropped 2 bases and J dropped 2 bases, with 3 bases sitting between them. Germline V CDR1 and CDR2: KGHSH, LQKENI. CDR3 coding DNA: TGTGCCAGCTCACCAGAAAACACCGGGGAGCTGTTTTTT. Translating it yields CASSPENTGELFF.

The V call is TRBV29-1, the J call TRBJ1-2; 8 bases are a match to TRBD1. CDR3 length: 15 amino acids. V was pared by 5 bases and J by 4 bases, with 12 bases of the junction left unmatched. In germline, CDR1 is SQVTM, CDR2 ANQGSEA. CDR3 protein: CSVPGQDLGGYGYTF. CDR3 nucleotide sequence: TGCAGCGTTCCGGGACAGGATTTGGGAGGCTATGGCTACACCTTC.

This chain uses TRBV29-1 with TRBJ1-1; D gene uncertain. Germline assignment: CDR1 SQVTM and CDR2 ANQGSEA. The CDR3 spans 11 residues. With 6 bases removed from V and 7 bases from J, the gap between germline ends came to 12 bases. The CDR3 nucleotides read TGCAGCGTAGCAAGGGCCGGTGAAGCTTTCTTT. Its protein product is CSVARAGEAFF.

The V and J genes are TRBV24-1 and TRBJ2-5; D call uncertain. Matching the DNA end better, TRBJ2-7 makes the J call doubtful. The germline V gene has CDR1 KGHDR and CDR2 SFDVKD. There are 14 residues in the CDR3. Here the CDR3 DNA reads TGTGCCACCAGTGCCACGGATCCTCCCTACGAGCAGTACTTC. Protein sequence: CATSATDPPYEQYF.

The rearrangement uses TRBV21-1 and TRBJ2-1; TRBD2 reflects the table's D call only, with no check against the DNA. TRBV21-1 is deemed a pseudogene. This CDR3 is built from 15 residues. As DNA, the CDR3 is TGTGCCAGCAGCAAAGGACCCGCGGGTTACAATGAGCAGTTCTTC. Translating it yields CASSKGPAGYNEQFF.

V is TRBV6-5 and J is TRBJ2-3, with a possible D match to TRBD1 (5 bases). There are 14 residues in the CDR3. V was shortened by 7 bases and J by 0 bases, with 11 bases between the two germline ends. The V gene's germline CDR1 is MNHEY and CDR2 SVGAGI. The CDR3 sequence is CASKDTGSTDTQYF. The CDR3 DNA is TGTGCCAGCAAGGATACAGGAAGCACAGATACGCAGTATTTT.

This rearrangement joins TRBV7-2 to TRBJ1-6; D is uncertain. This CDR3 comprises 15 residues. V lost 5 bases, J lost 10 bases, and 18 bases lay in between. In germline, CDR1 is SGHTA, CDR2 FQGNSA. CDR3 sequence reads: CASSGDTGSQSPLHF. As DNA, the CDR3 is TGTGCCAGCAGCGGCGACACGGGGTCTCAATCACCCCTCCACTTT.

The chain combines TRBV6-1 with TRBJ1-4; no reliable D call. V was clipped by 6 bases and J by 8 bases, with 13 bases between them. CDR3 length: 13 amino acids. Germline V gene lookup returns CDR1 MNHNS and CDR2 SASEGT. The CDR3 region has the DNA TGTGCCAGCAGGGGAAAAATTCACGAAAAACTGTTTTTT. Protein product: CASRGKIHEKLFF.

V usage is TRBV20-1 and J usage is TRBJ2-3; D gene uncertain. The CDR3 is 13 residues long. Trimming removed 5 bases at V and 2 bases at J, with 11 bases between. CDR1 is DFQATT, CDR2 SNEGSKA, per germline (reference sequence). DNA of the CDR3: TGCAGTGCTGGGTGGGGTCCCACAGATACGCAGTATTTT. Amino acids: CSAGWGPTDTQYF.

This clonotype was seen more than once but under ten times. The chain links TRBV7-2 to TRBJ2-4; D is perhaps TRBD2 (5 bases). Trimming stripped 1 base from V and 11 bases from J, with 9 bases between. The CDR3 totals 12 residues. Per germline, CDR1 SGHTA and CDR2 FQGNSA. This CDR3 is CASSLGGQLQYF. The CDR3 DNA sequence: TGTGCCAGCAGCTTAGGAGGGCAGCTTCAGTACTTC. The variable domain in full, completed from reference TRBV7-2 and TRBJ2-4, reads GAGVSQSPSNKVTEKGKDVELRCDPISGHTALYWYRQSLGQGLEFLIYFQGNSAPDKSGLPSDRFSAERTGGSVSTLTIQRTQQEDSAVYLCASSLGGQLQYFGAGTRLSVL.

CDR3 sequence reads: CASSPLFARAGAGNEQFF. CDR3 sequence (DNA): TGTGCCAGCAGTCCACTTTTCGCGAGGGCAGGGGCGGGAAATGAGCAGTTCTTC. The chain employs TRBV28 and TRBJ2-1, with D tentatively TRBD1 or TRBD2 (6 bases each). This CDR3 has 18 residues. The germline V gene encodes CDR1 MDHEN and CDR2 SYDVKM. V was pared by 5 bases and J by 7 bases, with 27 bases between.

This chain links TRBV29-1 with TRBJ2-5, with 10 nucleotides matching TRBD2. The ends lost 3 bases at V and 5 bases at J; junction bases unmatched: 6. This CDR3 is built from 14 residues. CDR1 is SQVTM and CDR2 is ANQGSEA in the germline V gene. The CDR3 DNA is TGCAGCGTTGAGAGGCTAGCGGGGGCGGAGACCCAGTACTTC. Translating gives CSVERLAGAETQYF.

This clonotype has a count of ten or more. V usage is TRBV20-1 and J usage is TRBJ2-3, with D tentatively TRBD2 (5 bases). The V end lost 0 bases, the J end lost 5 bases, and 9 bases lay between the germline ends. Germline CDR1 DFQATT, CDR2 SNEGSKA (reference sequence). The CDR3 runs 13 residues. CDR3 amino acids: CSARDRRGDTQYF. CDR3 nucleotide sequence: TGCAGTGCTAGAGATCGACGGGGAGATACGCAGTATTTT.

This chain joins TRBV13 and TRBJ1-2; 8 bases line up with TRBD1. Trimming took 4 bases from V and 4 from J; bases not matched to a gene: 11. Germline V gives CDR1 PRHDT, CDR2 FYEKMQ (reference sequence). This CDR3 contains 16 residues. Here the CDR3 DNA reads TGTGCCAGCAGCTCAACCATGACAGGGGTCTTCTATGGCTACACCTTC. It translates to CASSSTMTGVFYGYTF.

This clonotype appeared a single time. In nucleotides, the CDR3 is TGTGCCAGCAGCGGGGACAGGATGCTGGGGCCCCAGCATTTT. It translates to CASSGDRMLGPQHF. The chain employs TRBV5-5 and TRBJ1-5; 8 bases fit TRBD1. After removal of 4 bases from V and 9 bases from J, the junction contained 9 bases not matched to a gene. This CDR3 spans 14 amino acids. Germline CDR1 SGHKS, CDR2 YYEKEE (reference sequence).